This is a list of T cell receptor beta chains from one sample in a study of OX40 agonist ivuxolimab in advanced cancers. TCRdb's table, derived via immunoSEQ multiplex PCR, lists solely in-frame clones and lacks some. The profile shows 50,000 to 65,000 clones, roughly four fifths of them singletons. This specimen consisted of CD4+ or CD8+ T cells sorted from blood, obtained in a trial of the OX40 agonist ivuxolimab. Receptors originate from an adult with an advanced solid tumor such as melanoma, head and neck, liver or kidney cancer. CDR3s include the opening cysteine and the closing phenylalanine or tryptophan. Fields, in order: J gene, D gene, CDR3 length, V gene, clone size, CDR3 DNA, CDR3 protein. The D gene is left open where the match is weak. Size is stated for part of the rows, as once, few or many counts, or as a class when the clone is expanded.

TRBJ1-1	NA	15	TRBV27	NA	TGTGCCAGCAGTTTATTAAGCCAGGTGGGAACTGAAGCTTTCTTT	CASSLLSQVGTEAFF
TRBJ1-1	NA	14	TRBV5-4	once	TGTGCCAGCAGCTTGGCGCAGGGGAACACTGAAGCTTTCTTT	CASSLAQGNTEAFF
TRBJ1-1	NA	15	TRBV11-2	NA	TGTGCCAGCAGCTTAGTCCAGGTGGGAGACACTGAAGCTTTCTTT	CASSLVQVGDTEAFF
TRBJ1-2	NA	12	TRBV2	NA	TGTGCCAGCAGTGGGTCAGGGGTCGGCTACACCTTC	CASSGSGVGYTF
TRBJ1-5	NA	13	TRBV19	NA	TGTGCCAGTAGTATAAGGGTAGCTCAGCCCCAGCATTTT	CASSIRVAQPQHF
TRBJ1-1	NA	12	TRBV6-6	NA	TGTGCCAGCAGTCACATGAACACTGAAGCTTTCTTT	CASSHMNTEAFF
TRBJ1-5	TRBD1	15	TRBV19	NA	TGTGCCAGTAGTATAGGGGACAGTAGCAATCAGCCCCAGCATTTT	CASSIGDSSNQPQHF
TRBJ1-4	NA	14	TRBV11-2	NA	TGTGCCAGCAGCTTAGGCGACGGTAATGAAAAACTGTTTTTT	CASSLGDGNEKLFF
TRBJ2-3	NA	16	TRBV10-3	few	TGTGCCATACGAAACTCCGCAGGGATCCCCACAGATACGCAGTATTTT	CAIRNSAGIPTDTQYF
TRBJ1-1	NA	16	TRBV5-1	NA	TGCGCCAGCAGCTCAGGACCTGCTGAACTGAACACTGAAGCTTTCTTT	CASSSGPAELNTEAFF
TRBJ2-7	NA	14	TRBV11-1	NA	TGTGCCAGCAGCTTAGTCCGTTCGGCGAGCGAGCAGTACTTC	CASSLVRSASEQYF
TRBJ2-7	NA	15	TRBV14	NA	TGTGCCAGCAGCCTCAGCGGAACGCTCTCCTACGAGCAGTACTTC	CASSLSGTLSYEQYF
TRBJ1-4	NA	14	TRBV6-5	NA	TGTGCCAGCAGTTACTCGAAGGGTGCGGAAAAACTGTTTTTT	CASSYSKGAEKLFF
TRBJ2-5	NA	13	TRBV7-9	NA	TGTGCCAGCAGCCCATATCGCCAAGAGACCCAGTACTTC	CASSPYRQETQYF
TRBJ1-2	NA	17	TRBV25-1	NA	TGTGCCAGCAGTGAATTAGGGGGGCGAAAACTTAACTATGGCTACACCTTC	CASSELGGRKLNYGYTF
TRBJ1-4	NA	14	TRBV10-3	NA	TGTGCCATCAGGGAGGGGGCAACTAATGAAAAACTGTTTTTT	CAIREGATNEKLFF
TRBJ1-4	TRBD1	16	TRBV7-9	NA	TGTGCCAGCAGCCCTAGACAGGGTTCGTTGCCGGAAAAACTGTTTTTT	CASSPRQGSLPEKLFF
TRBJ1-2	NA	14	TRBV4-1	NA	TGCGCCAGCAGCCAAGGAGACAGGCGCTATGGCTACACCTTC	CASSQGDRRYGYTF
TRBJ2-1	TRBD2	15	TRBV10-3	NA	TGTGCCATCAGTGGGGCTAGCGGATCCTACAATGAGCAGTTCTTC	CAISGASGSYNEQFF
TRBJ1-1	NA	12	TRBV10-1	NA	TGCGCCAGCAGTGAGATCGGCAGAAAAGCTTTCTTT	CASSEIGRKAFF
TRBJ2-5	NA	15	TRBV18	NA	TGTGCCAGCTCACCAACAGGGTACTTTGGAGAGACCCAGTACTTC	CASSPTGYFGETQYF
TRBJ2-7	TRBD1	14	TRBV19	once	TGTGCCAGTAGTCATCCGGGACAGGGCTACGAGCAGTACTTC	CASSHPGQGYEQYF
TRBJ1-5	NA	15	TRBV4-1	NA	TGCGCCAGCAGCCGGTACCTCGGTAGGAATCAGCCCCAGCATTTT	CASSRYLGRNQPQHF
TRBJ1-5	NA	14	TRBV11-2	NA	TGTGCCAGCAGCTTGGGCGGGGGATTAAGGCCCCAGCATTTT	CASSLGGGLRPQHF
TRBJ1-2	NA	16	TRBV18	NA	TGTGCCAGCTCACCACTGGGGCGGGGACCATCCTATGGCTACACCTTC	CASSPLGRGPSYGYTF
TRBJ2-1	NA	16	TRBV14	once	TGTGCCAGCAGCCCCCTATCCCCGGGCTCCTACAATGAGCAGTTCTTC	CASSPLSPGSYNEQFF
TRBJ1-2	TRBD1	15	TRBV29-1	few	TGCAGCGTTGTAAGGGGGCGGTCTGGGGACTATGGCTACACCTTC	CSVVRGRSGDYGYTF
TRBJ1-3	NA	14	TRBV29-1	NA	TGCAGCGTTGAAGGCGGGACCTCTGGAAACACCATATATTTT	CSVEGGTSGNTIYF
TRBJ2-7	TRBD2	15	TRBV7-2	NA	TGTGCCAGCAGCTCTCGACTAGCGGGAGTGGGAGAGCAGTACTTC	CASSSRLAGVGEQYF
TRBJ1-3	NA	14	TRBV6-6	NA	TGTGCCAGCAGTCAAGTACAGGGAGGGAACACCATATATTTT	CASSQVQGGNTIYF
TRBJ1-1	NA	14	TRBV5-1	NA	TGCGCCAGCAGCTACGGGATAGGAAACACTGAAGCTTTCTTT	CASSYGIGNTEAFF
TRBJ1-5	NA	17	TRBV4-1	NA	TGCGCCAGCAGCCAAATTTGGTCCAGGGCGGGCAATCAGCCCCAGCATTTT	CASSQIWSRAGNQPQHF
TRBJ2-3	NA	13	TRBV10-3	NA	TGTGCCATCAGTGAGCGTGGGGATGATACGCAGTATTTT	CAISERGDDTQYF
TRBJ1-2	NA	13	TRBV6-1	NA	TGTGCCAGCAGTGAAAGGTCCGTGTCCGGCTACACCTTC	CASSERSVSGYTF